Shown below are 28 T cell receptor beta chains from a single sample sequenced in a study of post-analysis software for immune sequencing data. Included in the TCR beta cDNA libraries were unique molecular identifiers. TCRdb reprocessed the PCR reads with MiXCR, giving one entry per CDR3 protein. Here the sample spans 450,000 or so distinct CDR3 sequences, 40% to 55% being singletons. Study-level points and caveats: TRBV segments more frequent in patients than in controls numbered five and included TRBV5-6, TRBV5-1 and TRBV20-1.

These receptors have no known antigen. The specimen sequenced was blood. The receptors were gathered from a girl aged 10-17 years with multiple sclerosis.

This chain connects TRBV28 to TRBJ2-7; 9 nucleotides agree with TRBD1. V shed 6 bases, J shed 12 bases, and the junction held 12 bases outside the gene matches. This CDR3 has 13 residues. CDR1 MDHEN and CDR2 SYDVKM come from the germline V gene. In nucleotides, the CDR3 is TGTGCCAGCAGGACCCCGGGACAGGGTGGTACGTACTTC. This gives the protein CASRTPGQGGTYF. The variable domain in full, completed from reference TRBV28 and TRBJ2-7, reads DVKVTQSSRYLVKRTGEKVFLECVQDMDHENMFWYRQDPGLGLRLIYFSYDVKMKEKGDIPEGYSVSREKKERFSLILESASTNQTSMYLCASRTPGQGGTYFGPGTRLTVT.

There are many counts of this clonotype. The J gene is TRBJ2-3, the V gene TRBV3-1, with D maybe TRBD1 (5 bases). Germline V gene lookup returns CDR1 LGHDT and CDR2 YNNKEL (reference sequence). This CDR3 comprises 18 residues. Trimming cost V 8 bases and J 1 base, with 25 bases left between them. The CDR3 nucleotides are TGTGCCAGCCAAAAAGGCACTGGGGCAATCAGGGGCACAGATACGCAGTATTTT. It encodes CASQKGTGAIRGTDTQYF.

The V gene is TRBV27, the J gene TRBJ2-7, with TRBD1 matching 7 bases. The CDR3 contains 15 residues. Germline V gene sequence: CDR1 MNHEY, CDR2 SMNVEV (reference sequence). The V and J ends lost 5 bases and 2 bases, in that order; junction bases with no gene match: 9. CDR3 loop: CASSPNPTGAYEQYF. The CDR3 nucleotides are TGTGCCAGCAGTCCCAATCCTACAGGGGCCTACGAGCAGTACTTC.

This clonotype has more than one count but fewer than ten. This chain connects TRBV12-3 or TRBV12-4 to TRBJ2-4; D unresolved. V lost 5 bases, J lost 0 bases, and 11 bases lay in between. The CDR3 sequence is 15 residues long. CDR3 sequence (DNA): TGTGCCAGCAGTCCCACCGACCTAGCCAAAAACATTCAGTACTTC. This translates into CASSPTDLAKNIQYF.

The chain carries TRBV20-1 and TRBJ1-1; no clear D. The CDR3 totals 13 residues. Germline V gives CDR1 DFQATT, CDR2 SNEGSKA (reference sequence). V was pared by 0 bases and J by 5 bases, with 10 bases between. CDR3: CSARDFLLTEAFF. The CDR3 bases are TGCAGTGCTAGAGATTTCCTCCTGACTGAAGCTTTCTTT.

This chain links TRBV24-1 with TRBJ1-5; 9 bases are shared with TRBD1. Germline CDR1 is KGHDR and CDR2 is SFDVKD. V shed 2 bases and J 5 bases; nucleotides not matched to a gene: 6. This CDR3 region has 16 residues. CDR3 region: CATSDSGTGTDQPQHF. CDR3 DNA sequence: TGTGCCACCAGTGATTCTGGGACAGGGACGGATCAGCCCCAGCATTTT.

The V call is TRBV5-1, the J call TRBJ1-1, with D unclear. The CDR3 length is 12 residues. The ends were cut back, 4 bases at V and 7 bases at J, with 11 bases in the middle. The germline gives CDR1 SGHRS, CDR2 YFSETQ. The CDR3 sequence is CASSPDLDEAFF. CDR3 sequence (DNA): TGCGCCAGCAGCCCCGACCTGGATGAAGCTTTCTTT.

This clonotype was recorded a few times. The CDR3 nucleotides read TGTGCCAGCAGTTTGGTAACTAGCGGGAGGATCTACGAGCAGTACTTC. This gives the protein CASSLVTSGRIYEQYF. V is TRBV28 and J is TRBJ2-7; TRBD2 agrees at 12 bases. Germline CDR1 MDHEN, CDR2 SYDVKM. The CDR3 is made up of 16 amino acids. The trim removed 3 bases at V and 3 bases at J, leaving 6 bases unmatched.

The count of this clonotype is one. The rearrangement uses TRBV6-5 and TRBJ2-5; a possible D gene is TRBD2 (5 bases). The tail of the sequence fits TRBJ2-7 better, so the J call may be wrong. The CDR3 covers 15 residues. CDR1 is MNHEY, CDR2 SVGAGI, per germline. CDR3 in DNA: TGTGCCAGCAGTTACTCTGAGGGTTCCCACTACGAGCAGTACTTC. Amino acid sequence: CASSYSEGSHYEQYF.

V is TRBV6-5 and J is TRBJ2-4, with 7 bases identical to TRBD1. The J call may be mistaken, given a closer DNA end match to TRBJ2-7. This CDR3 is 13 amino acids long. In germline, CDR1 is MNHEY, CDR2 SVGAGI. Written as DNA, the CDR3 is TGTGCCAGCAGCCCGACAGGGAACCACGAGCAGTACTTC. This sequence encodes CASSPTGNHEQYF.

This clonotype was seen a few times. The J gene is TRBJ2-3, the V gene TRBV12-3 or TRBV12-4, with D hard to call. Trimming pared 2 bases from V and 1 base from J, leaving 13 bases between. The CDR3 runs to 16 residues. The CDR3 sequence: CASSLKGPLGTDTQYF. Written as DNA, the CDR3 is TGTGCCAGCAGTTTAAAAGGGCCCTTGGGCACAGATACGCAGTATTTT.

The rearrangement uses TRBV4-3 and TRBJ1-1, with 8 nucleotides matching TRBD1. V dropped 3 bases and J dropped 8; count of bases not matched to a gene: 5. CDR1 is LGHNA, CDR2 YSLEER, per germline. This CDR3 contains 13 residues. CDR3 loop: CASSHRTGREAFF. CDR3 bases: TGCGCCAGCAGCCATCGGACAGGGAGGGAAGCTTTCTTT.

The rearrangement joins TRBV2 to TRBJ2-1; 8 bases line up with TRBD2. The J segment lost 4 bases and the V segment lost 8 bases, leaving 10 bases of the junction unmatched. The germline gives CDR1 SNHLY, CDR2 FYNNEI. This CDR3 has 15 amino acids. CDR3 DNA: TGTGCCAGCGACCGGGAGCTAGCGGGTTACAATGAGCAGTTCTTC. Protein: CASDRELAGYNEQFF.

This clonotype was seen only once. The J gene is TRBJ1-1, the V gene TRBV5-1; tentative D call: TRBD1 (5 bases). The CDR3 spans 15 residues. Germline CDR1 is SGHRS and CDR2 is YFSETQ. Between the trimmed V and J ends, which lost 4 bases and 0 bases, there was a span of 13 bases. This chain's CDR3 is CASSKGLYMNTEAFF. In nucleotides, the CDR3 is TGCGCCAGCAGCAAGGGACTTTACATGAACACTGAAGCTTTCTTT.

This clonotype was picked up a small number of times. The V and J genes are TRBV5-1 and TRBJ1-1; D remains unclear. Germline V gives CDR1 SGHRS, CDR2 YFSETQ. The V gene lost 3 bases and the J gene lost 4 bases, with 16 bases spanning the gap. The CDR3 spans 15 residues. This CDR3 is CASSSPTTRGTEAFF. The DNA for the CDR3 is TGCGCCAGCAGCTCCCCGACAACTCGTGGCACTGAAGCTTTCTTT.

The genes are TRBV20-1 and TRBJ1-2; D gene ambiguous. Germline V gives CDR1 DFQATT, CDR2 SNEGSKA (reference sequence). The CDR3 is made up of 12 amino acids. Trimming removed 2 bases from V and 6 bases from J, with 10 bases in between. CDR3 coding DNA: TGCAGTGCTAGAAAAGCCGGGGATGGCTACACCTTC. Translating it yields CSARKAGDGYTF.

The chain carries TRBV20-1 and TRBJ1-6, with a tentative D call TRBD1 (5 bases). The germline gives CDR1 DFQATT, CDR2 SNEGSKA (reference sequence). Trimming removed 0 bases at V and 6 bases at J, with 9 bases between. The CDR3 spans 14 residues. In nucleotides, the CDR3 is TGCAGTGCTAGAGATGACAGCTCTAATTCACCCCTCCACTTT. Its translation is CSARDDSSNSPLHF.

The CDR3 DNA follows: TGTGCCAGCAGCGTAGGAGATGAGGAGACCCAGTACTTC. Amino acids: CASSVGDEETQYF. This chain connects TRBV9 to TRBJ2-5, with no clear D. Germline V lookup: CDR1 SGDLS, CDR2 YYNGEE. The CDR3 spans 13 residues. Trimming removed 0 bases from V and 5 bases from J, with 8 bases in between.

Written as DNA, the CDR3 is TGCGCCAGCAGATTCGAACAGACTTACACTGAAGCTTTCTTT. Protein product: CASRFEQTYTEAFF. The chain links TRBV5-1 to TRBJ1-1; D gene ambiguous. The CDR3 has 14 amino acids. Trimming removed 5 bases at V and 3 bases at J, with 14 bases between. Germline-derived CDR1 and CDR2 are SGHRS and YFSETQ.

The chain combines TRBV27 with TRBJ1-5, with D perhaps matching TRBD1 (6 bases). The CDR3 is 14 residues long. V was shortened by 8 bases and J by 4 bases, with 15 bases between the two germline ends. Germline V gene sequence: CDR1 MNHEY, CDR2 SMNVEV (reference sequence). Written as DNA, the CDR3 is TGTGCCAGCGCCGAACAGGGAGGAAATCAGCCCCAGCATTTT. Its protein product is CASAEQGGNQPQHF.

This clonotype has just a few counts. V and J are TRBV7-8 and TRBJ2-1; D remains ambiguous. The germline V gene has CDR1 SGHVS and CDR2 FQNEAQ. The CDR3 is 14 residues long. Trimming shortened V by 1 base and J by 4 bases, and 8 bases separated the two germline ends. CDR3 amino acids: CASSLVGEYNEQFF. CDR3 in DNA: TGTGCCAGCAGCTTAGTTGGGGAATACAATGAGCAGTTCTTC.

This clonotype occurred a few times. The genes are TRBV25-1 and TRBJ1-6; D is possibly TRBD1 (5 bases). V lost 0 bases and J lost 5, with 11 bases in between. Germline CDR1 MGHDK, CDR2 SYGVNS. This CDR3 contains 16 residues. Written as DNA, the CDR3 is TGTGCCAGCAGTGAATACAGAGCGACAGATAATTCACCCCTCCACTTT. Its protein product is CASSEYRATDNSPLHF.

This clonotype came up a few times. The CDR3 coding sequence is TGCAGTGCTAGAGATCTGCAGGGGGGTAGAGATGAGCAGTTCTTC. Translation: CSARDLQGGRDEQFF. V usage is TRBV20-1 and J usage is TRBJ2-1; the D gene is possibly TRBD1 (7 bases). V was trimmed by 0 bases and J by 8 bases, leaving 17 bases between them. The CDR3 runs to 15 residues. CDR1 DFQATT and CDR2 SNEGSKA come from the germline V gene (reference sequence).

V usage is TRBV7-2 and J usage is TRBJ2-3, with a weak D call TRBD2 (6 bases). This CDR3 is 16 amino acids long. Trimming took off 7 bases at V and 2 bases at J, with 19 bases between the two ends. The germline V gene encodes CDR1 SGHTA and CDR2 FQGNSA. CDR3 loop: CASNPLVGGVTDTQYF. CDR3 bases: TGTGCCAGCAACCCCCTAGTGGGAGGAGTCACAGATACGCAGTATTTT.

The chain links TRBV7-3 to TRBJ2-1, with TRBD2 matching over 12 bases. In germline, CDR1 is SGHTA, CDR2 FQGTGA. V shed 0 bases and J 6 bases; nucleotides not matched to a gene: 3. The length of the CDR3 is 16 residues. This chain's CDR3 is CASSLTTSGRGNEQFF. CDR3 bases: TGTGCCAGCAGCTTAACGACTAGCGGGAGAGGCAATGAGCAGTTCTTC.

This clonotype was seen a handful of times. The genes are TRBV12-3 or TRBV12-4 and TRBJ2-5; TRBD1 matches at 11 bases. J lost 5 bases, V lost 4 bases, and 3 bases had no gene match. The CDR3 runs to 14 residues. The CDR3 nucleotides are TGTGCCAGCAGTTGGACAGGGGGCGCGGAGACCCAGTACTTC. Protein: CASSWTGGAETQYF.

This clonotype was seen only once. The chain uses TRBV28 and TRBJ2-1, with 10 bases fitting TRBD1. Trimming removed 5 bases from V and 6 bases from J; junction bases left unmatched: 7. Germline CDR1 reads MDHEN; CDR2 reads SYDVKM. This CDR3 region has 15 residues. The CDR3 region has the DNA TGTGCCAGCAGTATACCGGGACAGGGGCCCAATGAGCAGTTCTTC. Its protein product is CASSIPGQGPNEQFF. Looking up the rest from reference TRBV28 and TRBJ2-1 gives the full variable domain: DVKVTQSSRYLVKRTGEKVFLECVQDMDHENMFWYRQDPGLGLRLIYFSYDVKMKEKGDIPEGYSVSREKKERFSLILESASTNQTSMYLCASSIPGQGPNEQFFGPGTRLTVL.

This clonotype has just a few counts. The chain carries TRBV29-1 and TRBJ1-4; 8 bases agree with TRBD1. This CDR3 has 12 residues. V lost 4 bases to trimming and J lost 5 bases; unmatched junction nucleotides: 0. Germline V lookup: CDR1 SQVTM, CDR2 ANQGSEA. DNA for the CDR3: TGCAGCGTTGGGACAGGGAATGAAAAACTGTTTTTT. Protein sequence: CSVGTGNEKLFF.